This T cell receptor beta chain appears in the sequencing data of a study of neurological immune-mediated disorders. TCRdb itself ran the 5' RACE reads through MiXCR, one entry per CDR3 protein. Among some 89,000 distinct CDR3 sequences listed, around 4.7% were seen once. This clonotype was recorded at least ten times. No antigen is known for it. Stated time point: longitudinal time-point 3. The starting material, 2 million PBMCs stored at -80 C, gave rise to the unsorted libraries. The V gene lost 1 base and the J gene lost 9 bases, with 7 bases spanning the gap. The CDR3 runs 13 residues. Germline V lookup: CDR1 SGHDN, CDR2 FVKESK. Overall study findings and caveats: While HTLV-1-associated myelopathy showed the greatest TCR clonal expansion, multiple sclerosis showed the least, falling below healthy controls.

This clonotype was sampled from a woman aged 55-75 years with multiple sclerosis. This rearrangement joins TRBV14 to TRBJ1-6, with no clear D. Sequenced material: PBMCs. The CDR3 sequence is CASSQAERSPLHF. The CDR3 coding sequence is TGTGCCAGCAGCCAAGCCGAACGTTCACCCCTCCACTTT.